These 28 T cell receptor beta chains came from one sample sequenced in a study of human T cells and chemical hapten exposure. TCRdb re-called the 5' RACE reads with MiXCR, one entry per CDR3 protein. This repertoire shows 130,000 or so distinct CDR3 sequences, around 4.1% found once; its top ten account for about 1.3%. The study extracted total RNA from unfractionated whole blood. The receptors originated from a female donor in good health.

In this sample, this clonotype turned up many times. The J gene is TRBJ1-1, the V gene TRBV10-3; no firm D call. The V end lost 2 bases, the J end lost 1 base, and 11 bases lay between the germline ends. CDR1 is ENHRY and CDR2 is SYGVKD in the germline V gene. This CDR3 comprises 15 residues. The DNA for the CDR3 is TGTGCCATCAGTGAGAGAGAGGGCAAGAACACTGAAGCTTTCTTT. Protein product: CAISEREGKNTEAFF.

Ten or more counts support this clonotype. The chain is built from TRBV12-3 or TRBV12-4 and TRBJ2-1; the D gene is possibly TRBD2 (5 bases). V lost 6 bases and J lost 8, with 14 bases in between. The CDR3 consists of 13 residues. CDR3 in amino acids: CASSPSGWYEQFF. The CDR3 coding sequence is TGTGCCAGCAGCCCCTCGGGGTGGTATGAGCAGTTCTTC.

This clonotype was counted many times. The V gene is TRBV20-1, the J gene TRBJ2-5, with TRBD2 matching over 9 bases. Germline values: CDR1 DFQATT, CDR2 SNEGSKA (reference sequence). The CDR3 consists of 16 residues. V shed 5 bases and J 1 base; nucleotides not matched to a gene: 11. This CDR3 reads CSARGWLAGSQETQYF. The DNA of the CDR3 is TGCAGTGCTCGGGGGTGGCTAGCGGGGTCCCAAGAGACCCAGTACTTC.

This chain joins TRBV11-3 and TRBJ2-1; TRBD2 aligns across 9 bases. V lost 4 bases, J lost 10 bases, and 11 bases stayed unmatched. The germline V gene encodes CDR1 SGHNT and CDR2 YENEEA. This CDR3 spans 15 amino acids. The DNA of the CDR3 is TGTGCCAGCAGCTCAGATAGCGGGGGTCGGTGCGAGCAGTTCTTC. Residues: CASSSDSGGRCEQFF.

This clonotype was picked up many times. CDR3 sequence reads: CASSSSGGGTDTQYF. The CDR3 DNA sequence: TGTGCCAGCAGTTCTAGCGGGGGGGGCACAGATACGCAGTATTTT. The gene calls are TRBV6-4 and TRBJ2-3; the match to TRBD2 covers 12 bases. The CDR3 length is 15 residues. V trimming: 5 bases; J trimming: 1 base; junction bases outside the gene matches: 1. Looked up from germline, CDR1 is MRHNA and CDR2 is SNTAGT.

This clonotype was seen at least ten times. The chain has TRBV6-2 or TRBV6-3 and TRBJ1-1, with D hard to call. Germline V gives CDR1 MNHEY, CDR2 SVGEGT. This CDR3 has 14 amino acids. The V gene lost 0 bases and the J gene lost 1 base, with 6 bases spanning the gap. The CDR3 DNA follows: TGTGCCAGCAGTTACTCGACTGAGAACACTGAAGCTTTCTTT. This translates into CASSYSTENTEAFF.

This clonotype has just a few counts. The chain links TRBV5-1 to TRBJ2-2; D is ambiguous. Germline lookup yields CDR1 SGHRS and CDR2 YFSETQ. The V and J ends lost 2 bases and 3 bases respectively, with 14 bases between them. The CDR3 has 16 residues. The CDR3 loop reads CASSFDSRYYTGELFF. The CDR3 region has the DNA TGCGCCAGCAGCTTCGACTCCAGATACTACACCGGGGAGCTGTTTTTT. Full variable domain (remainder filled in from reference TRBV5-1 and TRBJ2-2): KAGVTQTPRYLIKTRGQQVTLSCSPISGHRSVSWYQQTPGQGLQFLFEYFSETQRNKGNFPGRFSGRQFSNSRSEMNVSTLELGDSALYLCASSFDSRYYTGELFFGEGSRLTVL.

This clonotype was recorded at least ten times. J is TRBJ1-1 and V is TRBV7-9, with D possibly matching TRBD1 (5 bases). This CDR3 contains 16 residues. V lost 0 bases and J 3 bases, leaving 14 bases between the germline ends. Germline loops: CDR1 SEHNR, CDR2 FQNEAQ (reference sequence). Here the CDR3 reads CASSLAPQVEDTEAFF. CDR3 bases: TGTGCCAGCAGCTTAGCGCCACAGGTTGAGGACACTGAAGCTTTCTTT.

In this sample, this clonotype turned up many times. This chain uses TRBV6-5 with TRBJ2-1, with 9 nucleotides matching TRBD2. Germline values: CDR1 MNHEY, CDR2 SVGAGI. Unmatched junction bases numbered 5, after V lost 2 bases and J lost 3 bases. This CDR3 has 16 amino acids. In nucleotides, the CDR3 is TGTGCCAGCAGTTACCCTGCGGGGGGGCTCTACAATGAGCAGTTCTTC. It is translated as CASSYPAGGLYNEQFF.

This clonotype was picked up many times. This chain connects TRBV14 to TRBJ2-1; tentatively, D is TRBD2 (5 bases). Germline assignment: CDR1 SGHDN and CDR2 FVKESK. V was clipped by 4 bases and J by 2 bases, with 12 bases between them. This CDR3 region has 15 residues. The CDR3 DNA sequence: TGTGCCAGCAGCCCGAGGACTGGAGCCTACAATGAGCAGTTCTTC. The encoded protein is CASSPRTGAYNEQFF.

Here the CDR3 DNA reads TGTGCCGGGGCGGGGGGGAGCTCCTACAATGAGCAGTTCTTC. Protein product: CAGAGGSSYNEQFF. The gene calls are TRBV12-3 or TRBV12-4 and TRBJ2-1, with 9 bases matching TRBD2. The CDR3 has 14 residues. Trimming at V came to 11 bases and at J to 0 bases, leaving 5 bases not matched to a gene.

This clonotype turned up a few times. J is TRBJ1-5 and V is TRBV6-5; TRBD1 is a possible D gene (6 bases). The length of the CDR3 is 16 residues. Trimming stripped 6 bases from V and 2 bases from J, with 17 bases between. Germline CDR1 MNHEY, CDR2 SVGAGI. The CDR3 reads CASRPLGGPGNQPQHF. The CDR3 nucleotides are TGTGCCAGCAGACCCTTGGGGGGGCCGGGCAATCAGCCCCAGCATTTT.

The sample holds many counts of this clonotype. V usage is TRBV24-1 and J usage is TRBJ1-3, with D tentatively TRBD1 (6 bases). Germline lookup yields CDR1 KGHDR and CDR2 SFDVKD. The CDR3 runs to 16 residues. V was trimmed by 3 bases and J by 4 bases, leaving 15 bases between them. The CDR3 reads CATSDPTGPGGNTIYF. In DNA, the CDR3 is TGTGCCACCAGTGATCCCACAGGGCCTGGAGGAAACACCATATATTTT.

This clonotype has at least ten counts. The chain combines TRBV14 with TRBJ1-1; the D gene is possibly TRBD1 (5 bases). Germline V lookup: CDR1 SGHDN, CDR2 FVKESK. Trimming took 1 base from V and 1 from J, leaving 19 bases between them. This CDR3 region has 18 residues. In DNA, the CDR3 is TGTGCCAGCAGCCAAGTGGGGTATCGAGCAGGGTCGAACACTGAAGCTTTCTTT. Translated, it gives CASSQVGYRAGSNTEAFF. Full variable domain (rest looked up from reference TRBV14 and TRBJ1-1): EAGVTQFPSHSVIEKGQTVTLRCDPISGHDNLYWYRRVMGKEIKFLLHFVKESKQDESGMPNNRFLAERTGGTYSTLKVQPAELEDSGVYFCASSQVGYRAGSNTEAFFGQGTRLTVV.

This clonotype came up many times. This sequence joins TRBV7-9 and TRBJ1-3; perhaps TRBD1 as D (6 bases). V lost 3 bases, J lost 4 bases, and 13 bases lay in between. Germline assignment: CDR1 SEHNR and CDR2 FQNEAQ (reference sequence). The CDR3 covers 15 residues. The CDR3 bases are TGTGCCAGCAGCTTCCCAGGGGCAGCGGGAAACACCATATATTTT. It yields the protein CASSFPGAAGNTIYF. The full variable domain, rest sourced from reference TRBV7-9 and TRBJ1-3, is DTGVSQNPRHKITKRGQNVTFRCDPISEHNRLYWYRQTLGQGPEFLTYFQNEAQLEKSRLLSDRFSAERPKGSFSTLEIQRTEQGDSAMYLCASSFPGAAGNTIYFGEGSWLTVV.

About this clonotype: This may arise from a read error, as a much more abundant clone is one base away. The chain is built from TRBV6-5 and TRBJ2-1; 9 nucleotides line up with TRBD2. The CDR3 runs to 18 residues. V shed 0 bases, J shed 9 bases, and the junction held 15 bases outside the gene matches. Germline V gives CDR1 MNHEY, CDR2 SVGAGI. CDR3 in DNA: TGTGCCAGCAGTTACTCGAGGGGCGGGGGGGCCTGCTTTCCTGAGCAGTTCTTC. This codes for CASSYSRGGGACFPEQFF.

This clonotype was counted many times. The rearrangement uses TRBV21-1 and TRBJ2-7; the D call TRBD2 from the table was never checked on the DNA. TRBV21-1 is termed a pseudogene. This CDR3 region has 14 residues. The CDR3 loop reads CASTKGPNPYEQYF. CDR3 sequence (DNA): TGTGCCAGCACAAAGGGGCCAAACCCCTACGAGCAGTACTTC.

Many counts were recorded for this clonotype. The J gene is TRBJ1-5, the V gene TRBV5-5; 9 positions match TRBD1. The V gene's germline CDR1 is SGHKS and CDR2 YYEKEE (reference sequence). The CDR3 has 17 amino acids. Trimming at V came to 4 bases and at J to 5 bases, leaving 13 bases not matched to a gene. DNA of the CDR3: TGTGCCAGCAGCCCGGGACAGGGTTTCCCTAGGGATCAGCCCCAGCATTTT. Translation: CASSPGQGFPRDQPQHF.

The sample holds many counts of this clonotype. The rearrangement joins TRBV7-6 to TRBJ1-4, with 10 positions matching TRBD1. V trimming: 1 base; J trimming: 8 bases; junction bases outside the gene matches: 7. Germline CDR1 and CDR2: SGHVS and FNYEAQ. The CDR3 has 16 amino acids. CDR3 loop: CASSLGTGTGAEKLFF. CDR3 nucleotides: TGTGCCAGCAGCTTAGGTACCGGGACAGGGGCAGAAAAACTGTTTTTT.

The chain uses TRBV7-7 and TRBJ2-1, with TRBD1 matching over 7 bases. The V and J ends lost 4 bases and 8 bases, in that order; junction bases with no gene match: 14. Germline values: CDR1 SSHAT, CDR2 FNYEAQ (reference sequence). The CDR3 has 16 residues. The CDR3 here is CASSSLTGIFFDEQFF. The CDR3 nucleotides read TGTGCCAGCAGCTCTTTGACAGGGATATTCTTCGATGAGCAGTTCTTC.

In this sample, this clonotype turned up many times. CDR3 loop: CATRPAETENTQYF. As DNA, the CDR3 is TGTGCCACCAGGCCCGCCGAAACTGAAAATACGCAGTATTTT. The chain combines TRBV24-1 with TRBJ2-3; D not resolved. CDR3 size: 14 residues. CDR1 KGHDR and CDR2 SFDVKD come from the germline V gene. V shed 7 bases and J shed 7 bases, with 17 bases lying between them.

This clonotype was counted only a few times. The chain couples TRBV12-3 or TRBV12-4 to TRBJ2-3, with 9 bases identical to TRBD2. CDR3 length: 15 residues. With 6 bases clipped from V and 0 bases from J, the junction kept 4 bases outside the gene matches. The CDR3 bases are TGTGCCAGCAGCTCGCGGGGGGGTAGCACAGATACGCAGTATTTT. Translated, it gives CASSSRGGSTDTQYF.

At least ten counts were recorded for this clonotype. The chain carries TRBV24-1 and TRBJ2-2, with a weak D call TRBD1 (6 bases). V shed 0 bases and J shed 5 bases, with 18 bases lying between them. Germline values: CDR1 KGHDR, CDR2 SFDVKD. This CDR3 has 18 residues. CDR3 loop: CATSDLKGRQGRTGELFF. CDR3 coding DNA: TGTGCCACCAGTGATTTGAAAGGCCGCCAGGGGCGGACCGGGGAGCTGTTTTTT.

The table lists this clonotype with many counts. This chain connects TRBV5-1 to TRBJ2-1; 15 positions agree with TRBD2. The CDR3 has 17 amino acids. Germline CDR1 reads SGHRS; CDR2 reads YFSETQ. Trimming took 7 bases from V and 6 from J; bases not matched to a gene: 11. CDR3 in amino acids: CASGLGLAGGPLNEQFF. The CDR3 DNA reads TGCGCCAGCGGCCTAGGACTAGCGGGGGGGCCTCTCAATGAGCAGTTCTTC. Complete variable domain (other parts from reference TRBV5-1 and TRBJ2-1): KAGVTQTPRYLIKTRGQQVTLSCSPISGHRSVSWYQQTPGQGLQFLFEYFSETQRNKGNFPGRFSGRQFSNSRSEMNVSTLELGDSALYLCASGLGLAGGPLNEQFFGPGTRLTVL.

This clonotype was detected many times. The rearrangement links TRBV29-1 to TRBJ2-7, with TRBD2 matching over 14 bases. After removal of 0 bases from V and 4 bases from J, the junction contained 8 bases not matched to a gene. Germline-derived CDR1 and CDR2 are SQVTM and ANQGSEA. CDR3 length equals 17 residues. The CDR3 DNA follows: TGCAGCGTTGAAGACCCTGGGACTAGCGGGGGAGTTTACGAGCAGTACTTC. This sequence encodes CSVEDPGTSGGVYEQYF.

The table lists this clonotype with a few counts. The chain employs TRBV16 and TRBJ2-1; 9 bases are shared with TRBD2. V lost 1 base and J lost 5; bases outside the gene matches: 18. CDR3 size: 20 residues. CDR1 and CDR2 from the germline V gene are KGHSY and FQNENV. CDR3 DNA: TGTGCCAGCAGCCAATGGGGGACTAGCTCAAAGTACTCCCCTAACAATGAGCAGTTCTTC. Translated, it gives CASSQWGTSSKYSPNNEQFF.

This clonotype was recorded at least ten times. Here the CDR3 reads CASRVVGGGTGELFF. The CDR3 DNA is TGTGCCAGCAGGGTGGTCGGGGGGGGGACCGGGGAGCTGTTTTTT. The V gene is TRBV6-5, the J gene TRBJ2-2; 8 bases are shared with TRBD2. The J segment lost 5 bases and the V segment lost 6 bases, leaving 8 bases of the junction unmatched. The CDR3 contains 15 residues. From germline, CDR1 is MNHEY and CDR2 SVGAGI.

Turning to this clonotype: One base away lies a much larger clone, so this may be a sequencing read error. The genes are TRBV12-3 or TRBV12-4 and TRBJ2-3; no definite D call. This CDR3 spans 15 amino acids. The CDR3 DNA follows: TGTGCCAGCAGTTTAAAGGGAAGGAGCACAGATACGCGGTATTTT. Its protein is CASSLKGRSTDTRYF.